One and the same sample provided the 14 T cell receptor beta chains below, sequenced in a study of T cell responses to AZD1222 COVID-19 vaccine. Sequenced by immunoSEQ multiplex PCR; TCRdb stores in-frame clones only, minus some. The table shows tens of thousands of clones, with over 80% occurring only once. Sequenced material: peripheral blood, taken on day 0 of MenACWY control vaccination. Source of these receptors: an adult in good health.

The chain joins TRBV29-1 to TRBJ1-2; D uncertain. The CDR3 runs to 12 residues. CDR1 SQVTM and CDR2 ANQGSEA come from the germline V gene. The V and J ends lost 0 bases and 1 base respectively, with 3 bases between them. CDR3 sequence: CSVEDSNYGYTF. The CDR3 nucleotides are TGCAGCGTTGAAGACAGTAACTATGGCTACACCTTC.

The sample holds one count of this clone. The rearrangement uses TRBV20-1 and TRBJ1-1; D ambiguous. This CDR3 has 12 residues. V gave up 3 bases and J gave up 8 bases, with 13 bases separating them. Per germline, CDR1 DFQATT and CDR2 SNEGSKA (reference sequence). The CDR3 here is CSASLSNGEAFF. The CDR3 bases are TGCAGTGCTAGTTTGTCGAATGGAGAAGCTTTCTTT.

This rearrangement joins TRBV5-4 to TRBJ2-2, with no clear D. This CDR3 contains 15 residues. V was clipped by 6 bases and J by 1 base, with 13 bases between them. CDR1 and CDR2 (germline): SGHNT, YYREEE (reference sequence). As DNA, the CDR3 is TGTGCCAGCACCCCGACGCCGCTGAACACCGGGGAGCTGTTTTTT. This encodes CASTPTPLNTGELFF.

This clone occurred a few times. The chain carries TRBV7-3 and TRBJ1-5, with D unresolved. V was shortened by 4 bases and J by 4 bases, with 8 bases between the two germline ends. Per the germline V gene, CDR1 is SGHTA and CDR2 is FQGTGA. CDR3 size: 13 residues. The CDR3 spells CASSSDVNQPQHF. CDR3 DNA: TGTGCCAGCAGCTCTGACGTTAATCAGCCCCAGCATTTT.

This rearrangement joins TRBV7-8 to TRBJ2-7; maybe TRBD2 (6 bases). CDR1 SGHVS and CDR2 FQNEAQ come from the germline V gene. V was trimmed by 0 bases and J by 2 bases, leaving 11 bases between them. This CDR3 has 15 amino acids. Here the CDR3 reads CASSLAGRGTYEQYF. CDR3 nucleotides: TGTGCCAGCAGCTTAGCGGGGCGGGGCACCTACGAGCAGTACTTC. Full variable domain (rest looked up from reference TRBV7-8 and TRBJ2-7): GAGVSQSPRYKVAKRGQDVALRCDPISGHVSLFWYQQALGQGPEFLTYFQNEAQLDKSGLPSDRFFAERPEGSVSTLKIQRTQQEDSAVYLCASSLAGRGTYEQYFGPGTRLTVT.

The chain has TRBV3-1 (or the pseudogene TRBV3-2) and TRBJ1-1; D is undetermined. This CDR3 is 15 amino acids long. The germline CDR1 and CDR2 sequences are LGHDT and YNNKEL (reference sequence). V was cut by 0 bases and J by 6 bases, with 14 bases left in between. CDR3 coding DNA: TGTGCCAGCAGCCAAGATCGGGTAGGGCAACCTGAAGCTTTCTTT. It yields the protein CASSQDRVGQPEAFF.

This clone is classed as medium-sized. The CDR3 DNA follows: TGTGCCAGCAGCAGACAGGGCAAGGAGCCCCAGCATTTT. Translated: CASSRQGKEPQHF. The V call is TRBV2, the J call TRBJ1-5; TRBD1 aligns across 7 bases. This CDR3 is 13 amino acids long. V trimming: 6 bases; J trimming: 8 bases; junction bases outside the gene matches: 7. The germline V gene encodes CDR1 SNHLY and CDR2 FYNNEI. The full variable domain, in which reference TRBV2 and TRBJ1-5 provide the parts outside the CDR3, is EPEVTQTPSHQVTQMGQEVILRCVPISNHLYFYWYRQILGQKVEFLVSFYNNEISEKSEIFDDQFSVERPDGSNFTLKIRSTKLEDSAMYFCASSRQGKEPQHFGDGTRLSIL.

This rearrangement joins TRBV2 to TRBJ1-4; a possible D gene is TRBD1 (5 bases). Looked up from germline, CDR1 is SNHLY and CDR2 is FYNNEI. This CDR3 spans 13 amino acids. V lost 7 bases and J 4 bases, leaving 10 bases between the germline ends. The CDR3 protein is CASNRGVNEKLFF. In nucleotides, the CDR3 is TGTGCCAGCAACCGGGGGGTTAATGAAAAACTGTTTTTT. Based on the CDR3 plus reference TRBV2 and TRBJ1-4, the full variable domain is EPEVTQTPSHQVTQMGQEVILRCVPISNHLYFYWYRQILGQKVEFLVSFYNNEISEKSEIFDDQFSVERPDGSNFTLKIRSTKLEDSAMYFCASNRGVNEKLFFGSGTQLSVL.

This clone was observed once. The chain is built from TRBV28 and TRBJ1-5; the D is unclear. This CDR3 has 15 residues. Per the germline V gene, CDR1 is MDHEN and CDR2 is SYDVKM. V lost 3 bases to trimming and J lost 0 bases, with 9 bases between them. The CDR3 reads CASSFAGVSNQPQHF. CDR3 sequence (DNA): TGTGCCAGCAGTTTCGCCGGCGTTAGCAATCAGCCCCAGCATTTT.

The V gene is TRBV5-4, the J gene TRBJ2-1, with 7 nucleotides matching TRBD2. The junction had 6 bases not matched to a gene; V was cut back by 3 bases and J by 6 bases. Germline values: CDR1 SGHNT, CDR2 YYREEE (reference sequence). The CDR3 is made up of 14 amino acids. CDR3 loop: CASSSVGTINEQFF. CDR3 bases: TGTGCCAGCAGCTCTGTCGGGACTATCAATGAGCAGTTCTTC. Variable domain in full (rest from reference TRBV5-4 and TRBJ2-1): ETGVTQSPTHLIKTRGQQVTLRCSSQSGHNTVSWYQQALGQGPQFIFQYYREEENGRGNFPPRFSGLQFPNYSSELNVNALELDDSALYLCASSSVGTINEQFFGPGTRLTVL.

This chain connects TRBV6-6 to TRBJ1-2; unclear D gene. Deletions cut 5 bases from V and 5 bases from J, with 12 bases between. The CDR3 is 13 residues long. Germline CDR1 reads MNHNY; CDR2 reads SVGAGI (reference sequence). In DNA, the CDR3 is TGTGCCAGCAGTCCGGACGGACGATATGGCTACACCTTC. It is translated as CASSPDGRYGYTF.

The chain couples TRBV13 to TRBJ2-1; 11 nucleotides align to TRBD2. Looked up from germline, CDR1 is PRHDT and CDR2 is FYEKMQ (reference sequence). V gave up 5 bases and J gave up 1 base; unmatched junction bases: 4. The CDR3 has 16 residues. CDR3 nucleotide sequence: TGTGCCAGCAGCCCCCGGACTAGCGGGTCCTACAATGAGCAGTTCTTC. It codes for CASSPRTSGSYNEQFF.

The chain recombines TRBV6-6 with TRBJ2-3; D might be TRBD2 (6 bases). V was shortened by 7 bases and J by 5 bases, with 16 bases between the two germline ends. Germline V gene lookup returns CDR1 MNHNY and CDR2 SVGAGI (reference sequence). This CDR3 is 14 amino acids long. CDR3 DNA sequence: TGTGCCAGCATTGACGGGGGACGGGGAGATACGCAGTATTTT. Protein sequence: CASIDGGRGDTQYF.

The chain combines TRBV28 with TRBJ1-2; TRBD1 agrees at 11 bases. Germline assignment: CDR1 MDHEN and CDR2 SYDVKM. The length of the CDR3 is 15 residues. Germline trimming cut 5 bases from V and 7 bases from J; bases unmatched to any gene: 9. Written as DNA, the CDR3 is TGTGCCAGCAGTAAATCACCGGACAGGGGGCTTGGCTACACCTTC. Its protein product is CASSKSPDRGLGYTF.